The rows below give T cell receptor beta chains drawn from one sample of a study of cytomegalovirus exposure and HLA in healthy donors. Assay: immunoSEQ multiplex PCR; the TCRdb copy retains only in-frame clones and omits some. The table records about 160,000 clones, less than 80% of them present only once. The material sequenced was PBMCs. These receptors originate from a middle-aged man in good health and CMV-seronegative. The CDR3 runs from the conserved cysteine through the conserved F or W. Each record gives: clone size, V gene, D gene, J gene, CDR3 DNA, CDR3 protein. The D gene is left open where the match is weak. Clone size is given for some rows only: seen once, a few or many times, or a class if the clone is expanded.

>-|TRBV15|-|TRBJ2-5
TGTGCCACCAGCAGAGATCGGGACCCGACAGGCTTAGGGGAGACCCAGTACTTC
CATSRDRDPTGLGETQYF
>-|TRBV7-8|TRBD1|TRBJ1-2
TGTGCCAGCAGCTTTTGGGGACAGATGTATGGCTACACCTTC
CASSFWGQMYGYTF
>-|TRBV7-2|TRBD1|TRBJ1-2
TGTGCCAGCAGCTTAGGTCCGGGACAGGTCGAGGTCTACACCTTC
CASSLGPGQVEVYTF
>-|TRBV7-9|TRBD2|TRBJ2-7
TGTGCCAGCAGCTTTGAACTAGCGGGAGTGGGGGAGCAGTACTTC
CASSFELAGVGEQYF
>-|TRBV7-9|TRBD1|TRBJ2-7
TGTGCCAGCAGCTTGGGACAGGGGGCGGTTTACGAGCAGTACTTC
CASSLGQGAVYEQYF
>-|TRBV27|TRBD2|TRBJ2-1
TGTGCCAGCAGTTCACCTACTAGCGGGAGGGTTAATGAGCAGTTCTTC
CASSSPTSGRVNEQFF
>-|TRBV11-2|TRBD2|TRBJ2-5
TGTGCCAGCAGCAATCCGGCGGGAGGGGGGGGAGAGACCCAGTACTTC
CASSNPAGGGGETQYF
>-|TRBV11-2|TRBD2|TRBJ2-1
TGTGCCAGCAGACCCCTGAGCGGGAGGAAGAATGAGCAGTTCTTC
CASRPLSGRKNEQFF
>-|TRBV29-1|TRBD1|TRBJ2-5
TGCAGCGTTGAAGCGTCACAGGGGGAGACCCAGTACTTC
CSVEASQGETQYF
>-|TRBV5-5|TRBD1|TRBJ2-7
TGTGCCAGCAGCCCCGATGTGGACAGGGGGAGTGAGCAGTACTTC
CASSPDVDRGSEQYF
>-|TRBV6-6|TRBD2|TRBJ2-7
TGTGCCAGCAGTTACGAGGCCGGGAGGGCCAACGAGCAGTACTTC
CASSYEAGRANEQYF
>-|TRBV25-1|TRBD2|TRBJ2-2
TGTGCCAGCACCGACCCTCTAGCGGGAACTACCGGGGAGCTGTTTTTT
CASTDPLAGTTGELFF
>-|TRBV7-2|-|TRBJ2-1
TGTGCCAGCAGCAGTACTAGCAGCCCCTACAATGAGCAGTTCTTC
CASSSTSSPYNEQFF
>-|TRBV9|TRBD2|TRBJ2-1
TGTGCCAGCAATGTGGGGGCTACAGCGGGAGCAACCAATGAGCAGTTCTTC
CASNVGATAGATNEQFF
>-|TRBV25-1|-|TRBJ2-5
TGTGCCAGCAGCTTTCAGGGGCCCCAAGAGACCCAGTACTTC
CASSFQGPQETQYF
>-|TRBV6-5|-|TRBJ2-5
TGTGCCAGCAGGGGAGTACGGGAGACCCAGTACTTC
CASRGVRETQYF
>-|TRBV11-1|-|TRBJ1-2
TGTGCCAGCAGCTTAAGCGCAAGTGGTGGCTACACCTTC
CASSLSASGGYTF
>-|TRBV20-1|-|TRBJ1-4
TGCAGTGCTAGAGTGCGGGAAAAACTGTTTTTT
CSARVREKLFF
>-|TRBV7-9|TRBD2|TRBJ2-5
TGTGCCAGCAGCTTCCCGGGACTAGCGGGAGTGGGAGAGACCCAGTACTTC
CASSFPGLAGVGETQYF
>-|TRBV27|-|TRBJ1-2
TGTGCCAGCAGTTTATCTTTCGTTTCTGGCTACACCTTC
CASSLSFVSGYTF
>-|TRBV5-4|TRBD1|TRBJ1-2
TGTGCCATTACAACCGGGACAGTAAATGGCTACACCTTC
CAITTGTVNGYTF
>-|TRBV6-6|TRBD1|TRBJ2-1
TGTGCCAGCAGTTACGATGGGACAGGGCCATTCAATGAGCAGTTCTTC
CASSYDGTGPFNEQFF
>-|TRBV5-1|TRBD2|TRBJ2-2
TGCGCCAGCAGCTTTCTAGCGGGAGAGAACACCGGGGAGCTGTTTTTT
CASSFLAGENTGELFF
>once|TRBV5-1|TRBD1|TRBJ2-7
TGCGCCAGCAGCTCAAGGACAGGGGGCGGATACGAGCAGTACTTC
CASSSRTGGGYEQYF
>once|TRBV27|-|TRBJ2-7
TGTGCCAGCAGTTTGACCTCAAGGAGTAGCACCACCTACGAGCAGTACTTC
CASSLTSRSSTTYEQYF
>-|TRBV27|TRBD1|TRBJ2-7
TGTGCCAGCAGACAACAGGGGGCCTTAAGCTCCTACGAGCAGTACTTC
CASRQQGALSSYEQYF
>-|TRBV6-1|-|TRBJ2-7
TGTGCCAGCAAGACTTCACAAACGACCTACGAGCAGTACTTC
CASKTSQTTYEQYF
>-|TRBV7-2|TRBD2|TRBJ2-7
TGTGCCAGCAGCCAGGGACTAGCGGGAACCTACGAGCAGTACTTC
CASSQGLAGTYEQYF
>-|TRBV7-7|-|TRBJ2-5
TGTGCTAGCAGCAACGGGATACAAGAGACCCAGTACTTC
CASSNGIQETQYF
>-|TRBV28|-|TRBJ1-5
TGTGCCAGCAAATCGTTGGGGCAGGGCGGCAATCAGCCCCAGCATTTT
CASKSLGQGGNQPQHF
>-|TRBV4-2|TRBD2|TRBJ2-2
TGTGCCAGCAGCCGGACCGAAGCGGGACTCGGGGAGCTGTTTTTT
CASSRTEAGLGELFF
>-|TRBV19|TRBD1|TRBJ1-1
TGTGCCAGTAGTTCGCAGGGGGAAACTGAAGCTTTCTTT
CASSSQGETEAFF
>-|TRBV7-2|TRBD2|TRBJ2-2
TGTGCCAGCAGCTCCGGGACTAGCGGGAGATCTACCGGGGAGCTGTTTTTT
CASSSGTSGRSTGELFF
>-|TRBV27|-|TRBJ1-5
TGTGCCACCCTCCGGTCTAAAACGAGACAGCCCCAGCATTTT
CATLRSKTRQPQHF
>-|TRBV5-1|-|TRBJ2-7
TGCGCCAGCAGCTTGGACAGTGACGAGCAGTACTTC
CASSLDSDEQYF
>once|TRBV28|TRBD2|TRBJ2-1
TGTGCCAGCAAAGAGGGCGGGGGTAGCTCCTACAATGAGCAGTTCTTC
CASKEGGGSSYNEQFF
>-|TRBV27|-|TRBJ2-7
TGTGCCAGCAGTTCTGGGACACTCTACGAGCAGTACTTC
CASSSGTLYEQYF
>-|TRBV5-1|TRBD1|TRBJ2-7
TGCGCCAGCAGCCGAAACACAGGGGGCAACGAGCAGTACTTC
CASSRNTGGNEQYF
>-|TRBV4-2|TRBD2|TRBJ2-3
TGTGCCAGCAGCCGGAGATCAGCGGGAGGCACCACAGATACGCAGTATTTT
CASSRRSAGGTTDTQYF
>-|TRBV6-5|-|TRBJ1-1
TGTGCCAGCAGTTACGGGCAGGGCAGGCCGACTGAAGCTTTCTTT
CASSYGQGRPTEAFF
>-|TRBV28|-|TRBJ1-2
TGTGCCAGCAGTTTATCTTATGGCTACACCTTC
CASSLSYGYTF
>-|TRBV5-4|-|TRBJ1-1
TGTGCCAGCAGCTTCGAGGTTTCGGGGACTGAAGCTTTCTTT
CASSFEVSGTEAFF
>-|TRBV11-2|TRBD2|TRBJ2-3
TGTGCCAGCAGCGGTACTAGCGCTACGCAGTATTTT
CASSGTSATQYF
>-|TRBV14|-|TRBJ1-2
TGTGCCAGCAGCCAAGGGCAGGTCTATGGCTACACCTTC
CASSQGQVYGYTF
>-|TRBV7-6|-|TRBJ2-5
TGTGCCAGCAGCCCGGGGTCGCAGCTGTACCAAGAGACCCAGTACTTC
CASSPGSQLYQETQYF
>-|TRBV9|-|TRBJ2-7
TGTGCCAGCAGCCCTTTTAGCGGACTCTCCTACGAGCAGTACTTC
CASSPFSGLSYEQYF
>-|TRBV11-2|TRBD1|TRBJ2-1
TGTGCCAGCACCCAGACCCGGGACAGGGTTTCGTATGAGCAGTTCTTC
CASTQTRDRVSYEQFF
>-|TRBV6-1|-|TRBJ2-6
TGTGCCAGCAGTGAAGCGGTGGGCTCTGGGGCCAACGGCCTGACTTTC
CASSEAVGSGANGLTF
>-|TRBV9|TRBD2|TRBJ2-5
TGTGCCAGCAGCCAGGAATTAGCGGGATACCAAGAGACCCAGTACTTC
CASSQELAGYQETQYF
>once|TRBV15|-|TRBJ2-1
TGTGCCACCAGCAGAGATCTTGCGGGGTCGATCAATGAGCAGTTCTTC
CATSRDLAGSINEQFF
>-|TRBV5-1|TRBD1|TRBJ2-7
TGCGCCAGCAGCCGAAGCCGGGACAGGGTGCTCGAGCAGTACTTC
CASSRSRDRVLEQYF
>-|TRBV7-2|-|TRBJ2-7
TGTGCCAGCAGCTTAGTAGCCGGGGGATCCTACGAGCAGTACTTC
CASSLVAGGSYEQYF
>-|TRBV30|TRBD1|TRBJ1-4
TGTGCCTGGAGGGGACAGGCTAATGAAAAACTGTTTTTT
CAWRGQANEKLFF
>-|TRBV5-4|TRBD2|TRBJ2-1
TGTGCCAGCAGCTCATCTCACCTAGCGGGAGGGGTTTCCGATGAGCAGTTCTTC
CASSSSHLAGGVSDEQFF
>-|TRBV11-2|-|TRBJ2-1
TGTGCCAGCAGCTCTACCGATCTACGGTGGGAGCAGTTCTTC
CASSSTDLRWEQFF
>few|TRBV28|-|TRBJ2-7
TGTGCCAGCGGCAACGAGCAGTACTTC
CASGNEQYF
>once|TRBV6-1|TRBD2|TRBJ2-5
TGTGCTAGCAGTGCGGGACTAGCTAACCCTTCCGAGACCCAGTACTTC
CASSAGLANPSETQYF
>-|TRBV28|-|TRBJ1-2
TGTGCCAGCAGTGCCGGGACAAGGTATGGCTACACCTTC
CASSAGTRYGYTF
>few|TRBV28|-|TRBJ2-7
TGTGCCAGTATCGATGCAGGGGCGGGCTACGAGCAGTACTTC
CASIDAGAGYEQYF